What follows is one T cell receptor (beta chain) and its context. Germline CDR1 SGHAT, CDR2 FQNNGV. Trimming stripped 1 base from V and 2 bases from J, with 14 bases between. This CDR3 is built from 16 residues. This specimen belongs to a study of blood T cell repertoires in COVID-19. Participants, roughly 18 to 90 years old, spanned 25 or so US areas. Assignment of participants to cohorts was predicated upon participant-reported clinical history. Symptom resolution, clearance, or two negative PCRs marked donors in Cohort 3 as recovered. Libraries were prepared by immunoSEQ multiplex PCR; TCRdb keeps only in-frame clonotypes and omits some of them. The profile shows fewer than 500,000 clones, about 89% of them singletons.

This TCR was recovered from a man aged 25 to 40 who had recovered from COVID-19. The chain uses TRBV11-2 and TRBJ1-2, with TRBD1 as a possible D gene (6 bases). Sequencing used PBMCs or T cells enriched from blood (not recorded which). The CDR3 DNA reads TGTGCCAGCAGCTTAGTTTTCAGGGGCTCCAACTATGGCTACACCTTC. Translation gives CASSLVFRGSNYGYTF.